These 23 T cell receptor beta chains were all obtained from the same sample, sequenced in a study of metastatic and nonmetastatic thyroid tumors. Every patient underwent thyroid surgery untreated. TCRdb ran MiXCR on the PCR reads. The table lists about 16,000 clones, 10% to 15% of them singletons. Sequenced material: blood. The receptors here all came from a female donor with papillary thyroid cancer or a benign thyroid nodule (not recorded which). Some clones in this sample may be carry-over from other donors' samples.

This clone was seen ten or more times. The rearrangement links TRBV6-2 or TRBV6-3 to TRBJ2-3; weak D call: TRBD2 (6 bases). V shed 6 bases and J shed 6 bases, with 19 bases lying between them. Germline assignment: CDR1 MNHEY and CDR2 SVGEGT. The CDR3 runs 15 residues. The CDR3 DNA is TGTGCCAGCAGCCGAGGAGTAAGCGGGCCTGATACGCAGTATTTT. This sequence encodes CASSRGVSGPDTQYF.

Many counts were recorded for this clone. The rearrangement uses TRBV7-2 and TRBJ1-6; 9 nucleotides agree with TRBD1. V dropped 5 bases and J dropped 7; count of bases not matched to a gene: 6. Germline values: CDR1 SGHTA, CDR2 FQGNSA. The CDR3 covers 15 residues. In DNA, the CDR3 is TGTGCCAGCAGCATCACCGGGACAGGGAATTCACCCCTCCACTTT. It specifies CASSITGTGNSPLHF. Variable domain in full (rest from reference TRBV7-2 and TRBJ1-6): GAGVSQSPSNKVTEKGKDVELRCDPISGHTALYWYRQSLGQGLEFLIYFQGNSAPDKSGLPSDRFSAERTGGSVSTLTIQRTQQEDSAVYLCASSITGTGNSPLHFGNGTRLTVT.

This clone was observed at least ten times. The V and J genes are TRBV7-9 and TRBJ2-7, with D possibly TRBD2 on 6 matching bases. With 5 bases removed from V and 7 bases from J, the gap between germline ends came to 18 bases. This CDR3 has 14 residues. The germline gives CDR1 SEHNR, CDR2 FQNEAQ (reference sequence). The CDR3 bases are TGTGCCAGCAGCCCCCGTGGCGGGATAGGTGAGCAGTACTTC. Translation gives CASSPRGGIGEQYF. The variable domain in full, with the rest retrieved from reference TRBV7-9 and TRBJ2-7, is DTGVSQNPRHKITKRGQNVTFRCDPISEHNRLYWYRQTLGQGPEFLTYFQNEAQLEKSRLLSDRFSAERPKGSFSTLEIQRTEQGDSAMYLCASSPRGGIGEQYFGPGTRLTVT.

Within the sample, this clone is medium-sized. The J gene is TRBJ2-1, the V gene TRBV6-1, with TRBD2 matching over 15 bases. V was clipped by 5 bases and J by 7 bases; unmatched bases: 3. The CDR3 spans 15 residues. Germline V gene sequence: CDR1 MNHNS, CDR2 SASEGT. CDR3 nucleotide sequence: TGTGCCAGCAGTACCGGGACTAGCGGGAGGAATGAGCAGTTCTTC. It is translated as CASSTGTSGRNEQFF.

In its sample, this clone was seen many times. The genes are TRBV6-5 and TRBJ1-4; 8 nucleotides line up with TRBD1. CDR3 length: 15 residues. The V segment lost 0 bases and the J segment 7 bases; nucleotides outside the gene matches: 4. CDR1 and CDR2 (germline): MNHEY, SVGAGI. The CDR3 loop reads CASSYSETGVEKLFF. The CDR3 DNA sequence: TGTGCCAGCAGTTACTCGGAGACAGGGGTTGAAAAACTGTTTTTT.

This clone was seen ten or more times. The CDR3 sequence: CASSFFGTGTGYTF. The CDR3 DNA sequence: TGCGCCAGCAGTTTCTTCGGGACAGGGACCGGCTACACCTTC. V and J are TRBV5-1 and TRBJ1-2; 9 bases map to TRBD1. This CDR3 has 14 residues. With 5 bases clipped from V and 8 bases from J, the junction kept 10 bases outside the gene matches. The germline CDR1 and CDR2 sequences are SGHRS and YFSETQ.

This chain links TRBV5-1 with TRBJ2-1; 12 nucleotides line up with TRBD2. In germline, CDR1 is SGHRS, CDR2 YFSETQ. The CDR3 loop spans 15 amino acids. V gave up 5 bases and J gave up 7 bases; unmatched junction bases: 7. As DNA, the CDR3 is TGCGCCAGCAGTGCCGGGACTAGCGGGCATAATGAGCAGTTCTTC. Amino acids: CASSAGTSGHNEQFF.

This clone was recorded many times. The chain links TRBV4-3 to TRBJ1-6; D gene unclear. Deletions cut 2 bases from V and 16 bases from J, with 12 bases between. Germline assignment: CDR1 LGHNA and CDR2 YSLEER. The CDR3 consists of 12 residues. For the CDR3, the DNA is TGCGCCAGCAGCCAATACTCGGGATCTCTCCACTTT. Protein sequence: CASSQYSGSLHF.

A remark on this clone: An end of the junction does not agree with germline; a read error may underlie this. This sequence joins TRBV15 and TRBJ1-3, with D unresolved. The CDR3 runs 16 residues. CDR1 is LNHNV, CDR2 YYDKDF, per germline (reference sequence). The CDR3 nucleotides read TGTGCAACCAGCAGAGATACCGAATCGGAAGGGAACACCATATATTTT. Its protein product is CATSRDTESEGNTIYF. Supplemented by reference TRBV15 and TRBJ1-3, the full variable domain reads DAMVIQNPRYQVTQFGKPVTLSCSQTLNHNVMYWYQQKSSQAPKLLFHYYDKDFNNEADTPDNFQSRRPNTSFCFLDIRSPGLGDTAMYLCATSRDTESEGNTIYFGEGSWLTVV.

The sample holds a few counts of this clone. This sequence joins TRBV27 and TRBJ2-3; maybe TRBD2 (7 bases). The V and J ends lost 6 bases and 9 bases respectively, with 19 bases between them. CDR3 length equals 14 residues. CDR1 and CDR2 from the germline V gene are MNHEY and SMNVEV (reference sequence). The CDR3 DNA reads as TGTGCCAGCAGCGCCGGGGGGCCTTGGTGGACGCAGTATTTT. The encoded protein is CASSAGGPWWTQYF.

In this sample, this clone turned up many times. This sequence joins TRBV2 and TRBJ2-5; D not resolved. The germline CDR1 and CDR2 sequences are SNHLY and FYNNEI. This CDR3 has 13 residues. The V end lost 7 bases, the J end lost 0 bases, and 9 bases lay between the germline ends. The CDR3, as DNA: TGTGCCAGCATGAAGGACCACCAAGAGACCCAGTACTTC. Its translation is CASMKDHQETQYF.

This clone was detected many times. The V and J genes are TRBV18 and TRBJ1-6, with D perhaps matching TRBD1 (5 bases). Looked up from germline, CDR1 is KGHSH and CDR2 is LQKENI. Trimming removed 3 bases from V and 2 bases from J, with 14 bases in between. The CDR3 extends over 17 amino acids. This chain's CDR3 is CASSPQGFRAYNSPLHF. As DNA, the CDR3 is TGTGCCAGCTCACCCCAGGGTTTCCGAGCCTATAATTCACCCCTCCACTTT.

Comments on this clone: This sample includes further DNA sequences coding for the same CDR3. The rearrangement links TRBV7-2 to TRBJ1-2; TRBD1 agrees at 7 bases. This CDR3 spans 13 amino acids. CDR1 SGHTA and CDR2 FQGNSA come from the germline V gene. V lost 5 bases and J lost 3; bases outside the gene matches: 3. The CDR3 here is CASSPGTDYGYTF. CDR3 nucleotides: TGTGCCAGCAGCCCCGGGACAGACTATGGCTACACCTTC.

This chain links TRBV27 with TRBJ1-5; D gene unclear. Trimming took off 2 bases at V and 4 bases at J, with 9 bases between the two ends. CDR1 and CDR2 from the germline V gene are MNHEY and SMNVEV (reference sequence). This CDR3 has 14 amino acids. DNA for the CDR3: TGTGCCAGCAGTTTAGGCCCAAGGAATCAGCCCCAGCATTTT. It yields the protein CASSLGPRNQPQHF.

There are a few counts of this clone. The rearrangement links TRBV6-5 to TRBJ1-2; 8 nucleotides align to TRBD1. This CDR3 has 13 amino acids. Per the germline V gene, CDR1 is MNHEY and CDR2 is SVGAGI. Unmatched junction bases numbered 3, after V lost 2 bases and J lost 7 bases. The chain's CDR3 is CASSYQGAVGYTF. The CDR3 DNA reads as TGTGCCAGCAGTTACCAGGGGGCGGTTGGCTACACCTTC.

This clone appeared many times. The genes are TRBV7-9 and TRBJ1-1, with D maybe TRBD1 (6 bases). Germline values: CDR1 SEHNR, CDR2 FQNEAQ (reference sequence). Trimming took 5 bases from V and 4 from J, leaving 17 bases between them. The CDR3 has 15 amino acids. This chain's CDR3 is CASSPQGGASTEAFF. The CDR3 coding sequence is TGTGCCAGCAGCCCACAAGGGGGGGCGAGCACTGAAGCTTTCTTT.

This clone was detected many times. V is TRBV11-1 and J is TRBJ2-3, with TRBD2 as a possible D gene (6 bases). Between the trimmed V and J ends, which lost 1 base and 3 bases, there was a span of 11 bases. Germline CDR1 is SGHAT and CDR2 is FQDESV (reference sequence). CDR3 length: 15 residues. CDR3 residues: CASSLGARETDTQYF. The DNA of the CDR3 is TGTGCCAGCAGCTTAGGGGCTCGGGAGACAGATACGCAGTATTTT.

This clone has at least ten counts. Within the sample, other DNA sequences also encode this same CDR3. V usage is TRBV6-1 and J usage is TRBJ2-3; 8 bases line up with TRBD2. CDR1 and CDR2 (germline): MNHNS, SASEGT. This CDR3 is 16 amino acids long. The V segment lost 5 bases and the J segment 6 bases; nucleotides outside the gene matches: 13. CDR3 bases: TGTGCCAGCAGTCCCCGGCAGGGAACGGGGGGGGATACGCAGTATTTT. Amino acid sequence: CASSPRQGTGGDTQYF.

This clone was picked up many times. CDR3 sequence reads: CASSTSRMEDTEAFF. The DNA for the CDR3 is TGTGCCAGCAGCACAAGCAGGATGGAGGACACTGAAGCTTTCTTT. The chain couples TRBV7-9 to TRBJ1-1; D remains unclear. The CDR3 extends over 15 amino acids. The germline gives CDR1 SEHNR, CDR2 FQNEAQ (reference sequence). The germline V and J ends were trimmed by 5 bases and 3 bases, with 16 bases remaining between them. The entire variable domain, with the rest obtained from reference TRBV7-9 and TRBJ1-1, is as follows: DTGVSQNPRHKITKRGQNVTFRCDPISEHNRLYWYRQTLGQGPEFLTYFQNEAQLEKSRLLSDRFSAERPKGSFSTLEIQRTEQGDSAMYLCASSTSRMEDTEAFFGQGTRLTVV.

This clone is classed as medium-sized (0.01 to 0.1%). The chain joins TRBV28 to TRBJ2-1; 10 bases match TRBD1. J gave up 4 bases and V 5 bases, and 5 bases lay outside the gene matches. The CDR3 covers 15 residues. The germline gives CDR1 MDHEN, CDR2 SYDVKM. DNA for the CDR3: TGTGCCAGCAGTCCCCCGGGACAGGGGTACAATGAGCAGTTCTTC. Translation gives CASSPPGQGYNEQFF.

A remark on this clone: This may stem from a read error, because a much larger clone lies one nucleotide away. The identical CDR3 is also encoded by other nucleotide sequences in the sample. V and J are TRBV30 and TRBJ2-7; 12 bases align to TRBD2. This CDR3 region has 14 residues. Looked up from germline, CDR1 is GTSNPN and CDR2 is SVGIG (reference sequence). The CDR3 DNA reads TGTGCCTGGAGTGGTATACTAGCGGGAGGAGAGCGGTACTTC. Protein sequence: CAWSGILAGGERYF.

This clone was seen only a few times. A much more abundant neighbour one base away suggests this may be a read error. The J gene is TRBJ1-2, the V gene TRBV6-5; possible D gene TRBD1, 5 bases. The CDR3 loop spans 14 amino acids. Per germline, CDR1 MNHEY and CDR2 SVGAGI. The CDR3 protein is CASSYPGGDYSYAF. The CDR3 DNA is TGTGCCAGCAGTTACCCGGGGGGAGACTATAGCTACGCCTTC.

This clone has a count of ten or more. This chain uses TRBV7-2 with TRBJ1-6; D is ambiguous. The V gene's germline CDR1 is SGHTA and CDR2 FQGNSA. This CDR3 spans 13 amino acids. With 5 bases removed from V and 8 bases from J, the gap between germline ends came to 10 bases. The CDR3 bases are TGTGCCAGCAGCCCAAGGGTGGATTCACCCCTCCACTTT. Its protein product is CASSPRVDSPLHF.